This TCR beta chain was sequenced in a study of T cell responses to AZD1222 COVID-19 vaccine. Whole-study context: Second-dose groups at about 4 or about 12 weeks were pooled. Overall study results and limits: Just a handful of AZD1222 recipients were seropositive at baseline. Nearly half of unique spike-specific TCRs reportedly avoided B.1.351 and B.1.1.7 mutated regions.

V shed 1 base and J shed 6 bases, with 13 bases lying between them. The CDR3 has 15 amino acids. Germline CDR1 is SGHTA and CDR2 is FQGNSA. Notes on this clone: Its antigen is unidentified.

Data came from immunoSEQ multiplex PCR; TCRdb stores just in-frame clones and leaves some out. Of 60,000 to 65,000 clones listed, over 60% are singletons. The sequence came from an adult in good health. This material consisted of peripheral blood, taken on day 0 of AZD1222 vaccination. The chain combines TRBV7-2 with TRBJ1-5, with D tentatively TRBD1 (6 bases). CDR3 in amino acids: CASSLGAGAVQPQHF. The DNA for the CDR3 is TGTGCCAGCAGCTTAGGGGCAGGGGCGGTTCAGCCCCAGCATTTT.